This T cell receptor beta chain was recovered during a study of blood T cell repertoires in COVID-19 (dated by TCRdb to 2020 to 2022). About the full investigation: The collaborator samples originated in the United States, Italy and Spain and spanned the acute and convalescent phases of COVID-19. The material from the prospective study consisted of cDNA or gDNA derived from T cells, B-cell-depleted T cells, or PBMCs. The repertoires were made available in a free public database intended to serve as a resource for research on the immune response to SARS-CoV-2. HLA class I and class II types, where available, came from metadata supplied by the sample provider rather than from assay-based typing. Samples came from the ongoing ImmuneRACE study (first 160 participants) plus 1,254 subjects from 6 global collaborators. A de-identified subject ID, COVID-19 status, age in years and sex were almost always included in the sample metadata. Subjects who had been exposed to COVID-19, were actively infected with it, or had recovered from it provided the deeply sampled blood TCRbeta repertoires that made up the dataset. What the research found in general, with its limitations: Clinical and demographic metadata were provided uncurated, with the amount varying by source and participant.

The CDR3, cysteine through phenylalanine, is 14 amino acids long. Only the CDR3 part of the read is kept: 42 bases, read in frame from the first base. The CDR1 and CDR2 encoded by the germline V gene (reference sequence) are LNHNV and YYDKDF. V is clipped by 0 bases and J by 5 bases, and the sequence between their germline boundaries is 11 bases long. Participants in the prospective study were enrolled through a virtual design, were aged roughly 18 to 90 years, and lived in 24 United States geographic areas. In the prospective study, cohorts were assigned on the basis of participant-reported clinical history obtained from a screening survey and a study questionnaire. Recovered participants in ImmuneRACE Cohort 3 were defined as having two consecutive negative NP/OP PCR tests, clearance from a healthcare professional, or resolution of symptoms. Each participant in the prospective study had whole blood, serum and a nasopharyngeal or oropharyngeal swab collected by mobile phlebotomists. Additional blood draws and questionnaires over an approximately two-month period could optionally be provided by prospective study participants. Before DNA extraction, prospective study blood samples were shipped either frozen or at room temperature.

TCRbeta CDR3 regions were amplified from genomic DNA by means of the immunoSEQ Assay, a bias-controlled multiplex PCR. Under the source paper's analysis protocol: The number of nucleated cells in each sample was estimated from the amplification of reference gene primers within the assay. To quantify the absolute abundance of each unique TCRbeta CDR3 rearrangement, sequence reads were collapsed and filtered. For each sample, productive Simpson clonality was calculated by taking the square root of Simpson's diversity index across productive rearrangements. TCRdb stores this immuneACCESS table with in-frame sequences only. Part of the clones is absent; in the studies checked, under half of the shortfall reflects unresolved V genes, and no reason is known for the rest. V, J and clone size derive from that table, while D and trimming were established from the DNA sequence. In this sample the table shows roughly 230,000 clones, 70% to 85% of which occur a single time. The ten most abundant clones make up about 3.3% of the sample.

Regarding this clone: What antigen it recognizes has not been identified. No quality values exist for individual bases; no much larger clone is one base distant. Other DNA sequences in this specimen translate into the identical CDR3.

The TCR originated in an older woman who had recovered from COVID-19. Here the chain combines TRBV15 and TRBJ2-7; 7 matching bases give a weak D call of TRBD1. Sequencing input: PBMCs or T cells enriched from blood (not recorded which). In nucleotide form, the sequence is TGTGCCACCAGCAGAGATAGGAGGGGGCACGAGCAGTACTTC. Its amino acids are CATSRDRRGHEQYF.